These 18 T cell receptor beta chains were sequenced from one sample in a study of blood T cell repertoires in COVID-19. Only in-frame clones appear in the TCRdb table, and some are missing; sequencing was by immunoSEQ multiplex PCR. The table includes around 23,000 clones, about two thirds detected once. Sequencing input: peripheral blood. All receptors derive from a woman older than 75 with acute or convalescent COVID-19.

The CDR3 DNA follows: TGTGCCAGCACCCCATCGGGGGGGCAAGTCGAGCAGTACTTC. Translated, it gives CASTPSGGQVEQYF. The chain joins TRBV6-5 to TRBJ2-7; TRBD2 agrees at 8 bases. Germline V gene sequence: CDR1 MNHEY, CDR2 SVGAGI. V shed 7 bases and J 6 bases; nucleotides not matched to a gene: 11. The CDR3 has 14 residues.

This chain joins TRBV5-1 and TRBJ1-6; 9 bases are shared with TRBD1. Germline CDR1 and CDR2: SGHRS and YFSETQ. The CDR3 is made up of 16 amino acids. V was clipped by 0 bases and J by 5 bases; unmatched bases: 3. CDR3 DNA: TGCGCCAGCAGCTTGGGTACAGGGGGCCATAATTCACCCCTCCACTTT. Amino acids: CASSLGTGGHNSPLHF.

This clone occurred once. The V gene is TRBV5-4, the J gene TRBJ2-7; 8 bases are shared with TRBD2. The germline gives CDR1 SGHNT, CDR2 YYREEE (reference sequence). J was trimmed by 5 bases and V by 4 bases; bases with no gene match: 14. This CDR3 has 16 residues. CDR3 sequence reads: CASSPSGSGILHEQYF. The CDR3 DNA follows: TGTGCCAGCAGCCCTAGTGGTAGCGGGATCCTTCACGAGCAGTACTTC.

This chain joins TRBV5-1 and TRBJ2-2; TRBD1 agrees at 8 bases. Germline V gives CDR1 SGHRS, CDR2 YFSETQ. The CDR3 extends over 21 amino acids. Unmatched junction bases numbered 19, after V lost 3 bases and J lost 0 bases. CDR3 sequence (DNA): TGCGCCAGCAGCTCCCGCATTCCGGGACAGGTTCAGTTTTCGAACACCGGGGAGCTGTTTTTT. Translation: CASSSRIPGQVQFSNTGELFF.

The rearrangement links TRBV7-8 to TRBJ1-5; possibly TRBD1 for D (5 bases). Germline lookup yields CDR1 SGHVS and CDR2 FQNEAQ. There are 15 residues in the CDR3. V lost 5 bases and J lost 0, with 11 bases in between. This CDR3 is CASSTTVYSNQPQHF. CDR3 in DNA: TGTGCCAGCAGCACGACAGTTTATAGCAATCAGCCCCAGCATTTT.

The V call is TRBV5-4, the J call TRBJ1-1; D unclear. V lost 4 bases and J lost 4, with 17 bases in between. The germline CDR1 and CDR2 sequences are SGHNT and YYREEE (reference sequence). This CDR3 comprises 15 residues. CDR3 coding DNA: TGTGCCAGCAGCCCCACCTCCTGGGCAGGCACTGAAGCTTTCTTT. Translating it yields CASSPTSWAGTEAFF.

The J gene is TRBJ2-5, the V gene TRBV7-2; possible D gene TRBD2, 6 bases. CDR3 length: 16 residues. The germline CDR1 and CDR2 sequences are SGHTA and FQGNSA. The V end was cut by 1 base, the J end by 7 bases, with 19 bases between. CDR3 in amino acids: CASSLVAGSLVGTQYF. The CDR3, as DNA: TGTGCCAGCAGCTTAGTGGCGGGATCTCTCGTGGGGACCCAGTACTTC.

J is TRBJ2-7 and V is TRBV6-5, with TRBD1 identical over 12 bases. Trimming removed 4 bases from V and 4 bases from J; junction bases left unmatched: 8. The germline V gene has CDR1 MNHEY and CDR2 SVGAGI. The CDR3 covers 16 residues. The CDR3 region has the DNA TGTGCCAGCAGTTCTTTAGGGACAGGGGGCGAATACGAGCAGTACTTC. Its translation: CASSSLGTGGEYEQYF.

The CDR3 region has the DNA TGTGCCAGCAGACGTAGGGGGCTAGCTGGAAACACCATATATTTT. Encoded protein: CASRRRGLAGNTIYF. This rearrangement joins TRBV6-5 to TRBJ1-3, with 7 positions matching TRBD1. The CDR3 runs 15 residues. V was pared by 6 bases and J by 2 bases, with 7 bases of the junction left unmatched. Germline values: CDR1 MNHEY, CDR2 SVGAGI.

This clone was detected only a few times. The chain has TRBV6-5 and TRBJ2-1; 10 bases fit TRBD1. Germline loops: CDR1 MNHEY, CDR2 SVGAGI. The CDR3 sequence is 12 residues long. V trimming: 4 bases; J trimming: 9 bases; junction bases outside the gene matches: 0. The CDR3 DNA is TGTGCCAGCAGTTGGACAGGGGGTGAGCAGTTCTTC. Translating gives CASSWTGGEQFF.

This chain connects TRBV5-6 to TRBJ2-2; D might be TRBD1 (5 bases). This CDR3 spans 12 amino acids. Trimming removed 1 base from V and 9 bases from J, with 7 bases in between. Germline assignment: CDR1 SGHDT and CDR2 YYEEEE. CDR3 bases: TGTGCCAGCAGCTTGCAGGGCCGGGAGCTGTTTTTT. Its translation: CASSLQGRELFF.

The V call is TRBV3-1 (or the pseudogene TRBV3-2), the J call TRBJ2-7, with D possibly TRBD1 on 5 matching bases. Trimming shortened V by 4 bases and J by 0 bases, and 13 bases separated the two germline ends. CDR1 LGHDT and CDR2 YNNKEL come from the germline V gene (reference sequence). The CDR3 covers 15 residues. CDR3: CASSPGHVSSYEQYF. The CDR3 DNA is TGTGCCAGCAGCCCCGGACATGTGAGCTCCTACGAGCAGTACTTC.

There are many counts of this clone. This chain uses TRBV11-2 with TRBJ2-7; TRBD1 matches at 7 bases. The CDR3 has 15 residues. With V trimmed by 6 bases and J by 3 bases, 11 bases remained unmatched. Germline CDR1 reads SGHAT; CDR2 reads FQNNGV. The CDR3 coding sequence is TGTGCCAGCAGTTTGGGAGACAGGGAGATCTACGAGCAGTACTTC. Its protein product is CASSLGDREIYEQYF.

The chain links TRBV5-3 to TRBJ1-6, with 9 bases identical to TRBD1. TRBV5-3 has ORF status, its function being uncertain. The ends lost 0 bases at V and 10 bases at J; junction bases unmatched: 5. The CDR3 loop spans 15 amino acids. The chain's CDR3 is CARSLGQGVNSPLHF. The CDR3 nucleotides are TGTGCCAGAAGCTTGGGACAGGGGGTTAACTCACCCCTCCACTTT.

This chain joins TRBV4-3 and TRBJ1-4; TRBD1 matches 10 bases. Trimming removed 1 base from V and 8 bases from J; junction bases left unmatched: 7. The CDR3 runs to 16 residues. Germline V gene sequence: CDR1 LGHNA, CDR2 YSLEER. CDR3 loop: CASSQVRGTGDEKLFF. The DNA for the CDR3 is TGCGCCAGCAGCCAAGTAAGGGGGACAGGGGACGAAAAACTGTTTTTT.

Only one count was recorded for this clone. The chain employs TRBV6-2 or TRBV6-3 and TRBJ2-3; D is unresolved. Germline V gene sequence: CDR1 MNHEY, CDR2 SVGEGT. Trimming took off 6 bases at V and 5 bases at J, with 9 bases between the two ends. The CDR3 totals 12 residues. The CDR3 here is CASSPGGDTQYF. The DNA of the CDR3 is TGTGCCAGCAGCCCCGGTGGAGATACGCAGTATTTT.

This chain connects TRBV28 to TRBJ2-7; unclear D gene. The CDR3 has 13 residues. Germline V CDR1 and CDR2: MDHEN, SYDVKM. The V end lost 5 bases, the J end lost 6 bases, and 14 bases lay between the germline ends. The CDR3 region has the DNA TGTGCCAGCAGTCGAACTGGAGTGCTCGAGCAGTACTTC. Translating gives CASSRTGVLEQYF.

The genes are TRBV5-4 and TRBJ2-5, with D maybe TRBD1 (6 bases). The CDR3 has 13 residues. Trimming took off 1 base at V and 5 bases at J, with 9 bases between the two ends. Looked up from germline, CDR1 is SGHNT and CDR2 is YYREEE (reference sequence). The CDR3 sequence: CASSLQGSETQYF. CDR3 DNA sequence: TGTGCCAGCAGCTTGCAGGGGTCGGAGACCCAGTACTTC.